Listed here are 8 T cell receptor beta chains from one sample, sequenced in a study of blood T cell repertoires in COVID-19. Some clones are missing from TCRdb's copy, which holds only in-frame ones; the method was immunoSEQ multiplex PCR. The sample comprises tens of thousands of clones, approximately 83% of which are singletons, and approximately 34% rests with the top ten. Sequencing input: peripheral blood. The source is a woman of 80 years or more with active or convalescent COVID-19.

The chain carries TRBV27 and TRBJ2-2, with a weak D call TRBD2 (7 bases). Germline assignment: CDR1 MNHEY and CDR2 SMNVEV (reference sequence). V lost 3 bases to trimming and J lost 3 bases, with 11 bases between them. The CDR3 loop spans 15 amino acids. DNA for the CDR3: TGTGCCAGCAGTTTTTCGGGGGGCGACACCGGGGAGCTGTTTTTT. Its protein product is CASSFSGGDTGELFF.

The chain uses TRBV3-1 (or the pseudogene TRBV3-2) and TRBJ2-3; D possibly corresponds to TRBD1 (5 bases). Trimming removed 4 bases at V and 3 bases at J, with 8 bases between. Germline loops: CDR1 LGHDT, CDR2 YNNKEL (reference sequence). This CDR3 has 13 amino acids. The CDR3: CASSPPGTDTQYF. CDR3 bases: TGTGCCAGCAGCCCCCCAGGGACAGATACGCAGTATTTT.

CDR3 sequence (DNA): TGTGCCTGGAGTAAGTCAGCGGGAGTCTCTGAGCAGTTCTTC. Protein product: CAWSKSAGVSEQFF. This chain links TRBV30 with TRBJ2-1; 8 bases map to TRBD2. The germline CDR1 and CDR2 sequences are GTSNPN and SVGIG (reference sequence). This CDR3 comprises 14 residues. The J segment lost 9 bases and the V segment lost 2 bases, leaving 9 bases of the junction unmatched.

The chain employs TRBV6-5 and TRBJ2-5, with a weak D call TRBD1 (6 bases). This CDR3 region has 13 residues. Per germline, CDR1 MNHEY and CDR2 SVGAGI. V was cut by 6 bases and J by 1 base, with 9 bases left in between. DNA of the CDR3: TGTGCCAGCAGCCGGGACACCCAAGAGACCCAGTACTTC. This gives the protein CASSRDTQETQYF.

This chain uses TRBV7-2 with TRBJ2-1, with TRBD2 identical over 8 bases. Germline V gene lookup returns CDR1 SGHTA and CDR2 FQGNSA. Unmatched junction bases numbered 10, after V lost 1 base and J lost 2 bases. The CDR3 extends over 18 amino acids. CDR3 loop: CASSLESFQRGTYNEQFF. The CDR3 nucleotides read TGTGCCAGCAGCTTAGAGTCGTTCCAGCGGGGGACCTACAATGAGCAGTTCTTC.

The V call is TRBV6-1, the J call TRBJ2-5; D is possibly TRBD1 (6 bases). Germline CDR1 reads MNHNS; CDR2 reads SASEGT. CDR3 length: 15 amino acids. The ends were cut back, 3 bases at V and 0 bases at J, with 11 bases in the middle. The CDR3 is CASSEDSSYQETQYF. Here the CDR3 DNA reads TGTGCCAGCAGTGAGGACAGCTCTTACCAAGAGACCCAGTACTTC.

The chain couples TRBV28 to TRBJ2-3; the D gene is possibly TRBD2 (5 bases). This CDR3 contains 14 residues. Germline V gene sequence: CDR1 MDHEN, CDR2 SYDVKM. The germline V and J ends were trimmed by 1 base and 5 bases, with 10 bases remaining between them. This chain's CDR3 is CASSLLVRGDTQYF. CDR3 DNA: TGTGCCAGCAGTTTATTGGTTCGGGGAGATACGCAGTATTTT.

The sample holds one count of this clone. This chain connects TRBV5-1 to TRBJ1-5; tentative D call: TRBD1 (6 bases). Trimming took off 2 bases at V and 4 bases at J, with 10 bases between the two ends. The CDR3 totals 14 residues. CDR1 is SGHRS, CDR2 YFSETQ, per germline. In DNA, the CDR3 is TGCGCCAGCAGCTTCGGGGGGGCAAATCAGCCCCAGCATTTT. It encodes CASSFGGANQPQHF.